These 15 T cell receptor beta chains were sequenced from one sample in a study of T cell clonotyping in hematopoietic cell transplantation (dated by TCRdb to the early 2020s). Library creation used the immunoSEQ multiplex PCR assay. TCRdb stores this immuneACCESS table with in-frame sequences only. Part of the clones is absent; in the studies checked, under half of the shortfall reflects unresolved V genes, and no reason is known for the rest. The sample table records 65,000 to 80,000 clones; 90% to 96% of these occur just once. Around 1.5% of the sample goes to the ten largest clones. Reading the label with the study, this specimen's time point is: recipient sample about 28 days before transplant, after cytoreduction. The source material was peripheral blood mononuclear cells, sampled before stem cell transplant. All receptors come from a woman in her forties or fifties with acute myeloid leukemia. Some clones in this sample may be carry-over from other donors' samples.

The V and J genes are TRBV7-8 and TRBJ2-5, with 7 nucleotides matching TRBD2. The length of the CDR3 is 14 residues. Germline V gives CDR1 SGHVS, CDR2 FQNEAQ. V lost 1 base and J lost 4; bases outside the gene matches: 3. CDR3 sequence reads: CASSLVPSGETQYF. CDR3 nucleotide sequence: TGTGCCAGCAGCTTAGTGCCTAGCGGAGAGACCCAGTACTTC.

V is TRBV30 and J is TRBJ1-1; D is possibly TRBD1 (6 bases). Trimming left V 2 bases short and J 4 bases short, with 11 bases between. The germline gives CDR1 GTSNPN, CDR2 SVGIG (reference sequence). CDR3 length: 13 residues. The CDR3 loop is CAWSLQGATEAFF. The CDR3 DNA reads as TGTGCCTGGAGTTTACAGGGAGCCACTGAAGCTTTCTTT.

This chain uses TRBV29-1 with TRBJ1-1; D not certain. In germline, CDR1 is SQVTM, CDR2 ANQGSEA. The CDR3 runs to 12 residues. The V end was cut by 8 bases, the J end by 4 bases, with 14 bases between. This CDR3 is CSTSLQSTEAFF. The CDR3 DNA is TGCAGCACTTCCCTACAGAGCACTGAAGCTTTCTTT.

CDR3 amino acids: CASSARGAYNSPLHF. The CDR3 nucleotides read TGTGCCAGCAGCGCGAGAGGGGCCTATAATTCACCCCTCCACTTT. V usage is TRBV13 and J usage is TRBJ1-6, with D possibly matching TRBD1 (5 bases). Germline V CDR1 and CDR2: PRHDT, FYEKMQ (reference sequence). Trimming took 5 bases from V and 2 from J, leaving 10 bases between them. CDR3 size: 15 residues.

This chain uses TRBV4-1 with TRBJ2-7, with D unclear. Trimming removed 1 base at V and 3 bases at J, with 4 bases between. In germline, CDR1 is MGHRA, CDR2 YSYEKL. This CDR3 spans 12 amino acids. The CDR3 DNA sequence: TGCGCCAGCAGCCAAGGATTCTACGAGCAGTACTTC. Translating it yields CASSQGFYEQYF.

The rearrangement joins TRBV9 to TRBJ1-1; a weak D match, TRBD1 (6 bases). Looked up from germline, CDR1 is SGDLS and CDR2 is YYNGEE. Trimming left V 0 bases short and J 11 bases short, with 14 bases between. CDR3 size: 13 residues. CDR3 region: CASSVGTGLEAFF. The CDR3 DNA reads TGTGCCAGCAGCGTAGGTACAGGGTTAGAGGCTTTCTTT.

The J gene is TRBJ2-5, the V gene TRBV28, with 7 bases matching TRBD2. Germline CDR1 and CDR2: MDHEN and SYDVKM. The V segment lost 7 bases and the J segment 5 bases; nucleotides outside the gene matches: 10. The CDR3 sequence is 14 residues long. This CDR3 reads CASKLGGSTETQYF. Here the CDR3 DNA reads TGTGCCAGCAAGCTCGGCGGGAGCACGGAGACCCAGTACTTC.

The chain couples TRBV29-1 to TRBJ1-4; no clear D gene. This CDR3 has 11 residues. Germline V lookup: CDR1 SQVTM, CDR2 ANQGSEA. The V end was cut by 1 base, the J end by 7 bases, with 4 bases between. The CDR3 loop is CSVEGGEKLFF. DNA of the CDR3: TGCAGCGTTGAAGGCGGTGAAAAACTGTTTTTT.

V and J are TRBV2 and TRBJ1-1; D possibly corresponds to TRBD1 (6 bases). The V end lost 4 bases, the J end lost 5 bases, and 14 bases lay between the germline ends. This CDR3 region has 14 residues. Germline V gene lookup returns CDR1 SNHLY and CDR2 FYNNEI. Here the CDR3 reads CASSGGRGKTEAFF. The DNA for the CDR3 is TGTGCCAGCAGTGGGGGGAGGGGGAAGACTGAAGCTTTCTTT.

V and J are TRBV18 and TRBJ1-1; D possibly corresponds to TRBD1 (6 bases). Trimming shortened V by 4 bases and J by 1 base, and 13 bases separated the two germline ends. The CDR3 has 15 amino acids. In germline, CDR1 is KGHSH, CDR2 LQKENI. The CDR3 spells CASSRADRANTEAFF. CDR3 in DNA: TGTGCCAGCTCACGGGCGGACAGAGCGAACACTGAAGCTTTCTTT. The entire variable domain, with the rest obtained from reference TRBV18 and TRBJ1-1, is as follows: NAGVMQNPRHLVRRRGQEARLRCSPMKGHSHVYWYRQLPEEGLKFMVYLQKENIIDESGMPKERFSAEFPKEGPSILRIQQVVRGDSAAYFCASSRADRANTEAFFGQGTRLTVV.

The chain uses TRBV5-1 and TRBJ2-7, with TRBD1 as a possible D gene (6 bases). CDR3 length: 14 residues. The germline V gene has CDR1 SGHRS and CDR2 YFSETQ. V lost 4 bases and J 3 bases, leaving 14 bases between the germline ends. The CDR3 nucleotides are TGCGCCAGCAGCCGAACAGGACAGAGCTACGAGCAGTACTTC. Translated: CASSRTGQSYEQYF.

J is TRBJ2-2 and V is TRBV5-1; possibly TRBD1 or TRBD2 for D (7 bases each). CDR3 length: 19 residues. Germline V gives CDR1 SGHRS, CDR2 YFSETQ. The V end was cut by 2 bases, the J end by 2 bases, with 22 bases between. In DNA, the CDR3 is TGCGCCAGCAGCTTATACAGGGGATTTGAGCGGGGCAACACCGGGGAGCTGTTTTTT. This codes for CASSLYRGFERGNTGELFF. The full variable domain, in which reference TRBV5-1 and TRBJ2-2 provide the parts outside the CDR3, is KAGVTQTPRYLIKTRGQQVTLSCSPISGHRSVSWYQQTPGQGLQFLFEYFSETQRNKGNFPGRFSGRQFSNSRSEMNVSTLELGDSALYLCASSLYRGFERGNTGELFFGEGSRLTVL.

CDR3 bases: TGTGCCAGCAGCCAAGACTCTCCAGATACGCAGTATTTT. Protein product: CASSQDSPDTQYF. The V and J genes are TRBV4-2 and TRBJ2-3; D is ambiguous. V was clipped by 0 bases and J by 4 bases, with 5 bases between them. Germline CDR1 reads LGHNA; CDR2 reads YNFKEQ. There are 13 residues in the CDR3.

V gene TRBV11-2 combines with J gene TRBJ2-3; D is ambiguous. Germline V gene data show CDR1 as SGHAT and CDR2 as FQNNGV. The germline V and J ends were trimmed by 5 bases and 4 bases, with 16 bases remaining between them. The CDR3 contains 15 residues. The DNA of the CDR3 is TGTGCCAGCAGCCAGACCCTAGGGATTTCAGATACGCAGTATTTT. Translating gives CASSQTLGISDTQYF. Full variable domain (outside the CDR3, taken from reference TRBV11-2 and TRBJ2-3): EAGVAQSPRYKIIEKRQSVAFWCNPISGHATLYWYQQILGQGPKLLIQFQNNGVVDDSQLPKDRFSAERLKGVDSTLKIQPAKLEDSAVYLCASSQTLGISDTQYFGPGTRLTVL.

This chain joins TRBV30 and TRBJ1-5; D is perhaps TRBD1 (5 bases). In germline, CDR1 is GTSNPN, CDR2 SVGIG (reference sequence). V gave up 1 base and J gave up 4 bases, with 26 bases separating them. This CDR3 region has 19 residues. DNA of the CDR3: TGTGCCTGGAGTGGGGACCGTTTTTGGTTAGTATCCCCTAATCAGCCCCAGCATTTT. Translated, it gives CAWSGDRFWLVSPNQPQHF. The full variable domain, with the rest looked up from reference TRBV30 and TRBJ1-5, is SQTIHQWPATLVQPVGSPLSLECTVEGTSNPNLYWYRQAAGRGLQLLFYSVGIGQISSEVPQNLSASRPQDRQFILSSKKLLLSDSGFYLCAWSGDRFWLVSPNQPQHFGDGTRLSIL.